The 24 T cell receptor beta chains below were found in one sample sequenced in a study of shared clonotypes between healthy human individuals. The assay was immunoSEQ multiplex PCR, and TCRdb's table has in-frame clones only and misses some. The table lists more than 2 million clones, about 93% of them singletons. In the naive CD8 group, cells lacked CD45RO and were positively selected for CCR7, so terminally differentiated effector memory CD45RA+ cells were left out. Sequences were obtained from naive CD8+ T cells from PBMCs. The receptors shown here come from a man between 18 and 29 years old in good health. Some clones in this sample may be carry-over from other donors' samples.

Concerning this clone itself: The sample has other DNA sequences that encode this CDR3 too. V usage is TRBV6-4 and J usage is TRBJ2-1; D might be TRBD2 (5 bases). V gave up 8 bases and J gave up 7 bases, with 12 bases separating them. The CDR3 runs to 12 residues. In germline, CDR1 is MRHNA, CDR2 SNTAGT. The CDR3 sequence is CASGSGGNEQFF. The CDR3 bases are TGTGCCAGCGGATCGGGCGGGAATGAGCAGTTCTTC.

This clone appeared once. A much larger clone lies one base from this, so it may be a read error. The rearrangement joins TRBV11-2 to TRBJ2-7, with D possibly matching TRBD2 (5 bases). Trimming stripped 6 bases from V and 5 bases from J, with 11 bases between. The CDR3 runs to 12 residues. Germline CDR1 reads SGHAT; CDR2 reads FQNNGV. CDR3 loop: CASRGEPNEQYF. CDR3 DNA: TGTGCCAGCAGGGGAGAGCCCAACGAGCAGTACTTC.

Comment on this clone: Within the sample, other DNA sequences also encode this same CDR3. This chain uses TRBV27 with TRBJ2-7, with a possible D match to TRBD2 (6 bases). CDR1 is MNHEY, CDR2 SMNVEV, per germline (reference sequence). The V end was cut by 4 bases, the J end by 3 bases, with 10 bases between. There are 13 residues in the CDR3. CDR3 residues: CASSYGTDYEQYF. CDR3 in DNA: TGTGCCAGCAGTTATGGGACTGACTACGAGCAGTACTTC.

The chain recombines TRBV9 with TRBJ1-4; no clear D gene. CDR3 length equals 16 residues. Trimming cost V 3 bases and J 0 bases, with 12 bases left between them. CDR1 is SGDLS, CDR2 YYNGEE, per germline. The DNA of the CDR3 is TGTGCCAGCAGCGCCTCCTGGTTCGCAACTAATGAAAAACTGTTTTTT. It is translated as CASSASWFATNEKLFF.

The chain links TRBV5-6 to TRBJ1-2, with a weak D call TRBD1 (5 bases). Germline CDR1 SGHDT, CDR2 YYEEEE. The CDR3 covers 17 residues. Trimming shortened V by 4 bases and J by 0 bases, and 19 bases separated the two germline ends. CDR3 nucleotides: TGTGCCAGCAGCCCGTATCCAGACAGCGCCACTAACTATGGCTACACCTTC. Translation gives CASSPYPDSATNYGYTF.

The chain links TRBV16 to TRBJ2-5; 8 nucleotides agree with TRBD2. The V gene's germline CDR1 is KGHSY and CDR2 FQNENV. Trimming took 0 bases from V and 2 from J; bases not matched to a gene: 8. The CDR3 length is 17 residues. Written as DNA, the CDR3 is TGTGCCAGCAGCCAATCGTGGAGACTAGCGCTACAAGAGACCCAGTACTTC. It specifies CASSQSWRLALQETQYF.

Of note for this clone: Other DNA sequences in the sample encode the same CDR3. The CDR3 nucleotides are TGCGCCAGCAGCCCCGGACTAGCGGGGGTCTACAATGAGCAGTTCTTC. This codes for CASSPGLAGVYNEQFF. The chain is built from TRBV5-1 and TRBJ2-1, with 13 positions matching TRBD2. The V segment lost 4 bases and the J segment 3 bases; nucleotides outside the gene matches: 4. Germline CDR1 and CDR2: SGHRS and YFSETQ. This CDR3 contains 16 residues.

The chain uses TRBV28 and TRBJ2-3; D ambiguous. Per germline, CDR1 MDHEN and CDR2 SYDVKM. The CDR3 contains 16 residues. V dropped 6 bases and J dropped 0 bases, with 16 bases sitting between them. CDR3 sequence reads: CASSPFYSSSTDTQYF. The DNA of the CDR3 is TGTGCCAGCAGCCCTTTCTACAGCTCTAGCACAGATACGCAGTATTTT.

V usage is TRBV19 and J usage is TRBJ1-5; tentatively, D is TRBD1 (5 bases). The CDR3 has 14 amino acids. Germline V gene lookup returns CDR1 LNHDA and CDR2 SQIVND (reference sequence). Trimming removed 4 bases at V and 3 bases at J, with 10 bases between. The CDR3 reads CASSTVGDNQPQHF. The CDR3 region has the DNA TGTGCCAGTAGTACGGTAGGGGACAATCAGCCCCAGCATTTT. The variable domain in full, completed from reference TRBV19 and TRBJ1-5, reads DGGITQSPKYLFRKEGQNVTLSCEQNLNHDAMYWYRQDPGQGLRLIYYSQIVNDFQKGDIAEGYSVSREKKESFPLTVTSAQKNPTAFYLCASSTVGDNQPQHFGDGTRLSIL.

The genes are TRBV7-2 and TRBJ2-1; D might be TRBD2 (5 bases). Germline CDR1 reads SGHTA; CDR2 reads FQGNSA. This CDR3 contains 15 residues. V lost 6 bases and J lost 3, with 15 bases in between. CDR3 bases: TGTGCCAGCAGACCCGACGGGAACTTCTACAATGAGCAGTTCTTC. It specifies CASRPDGNFYNEQFF.

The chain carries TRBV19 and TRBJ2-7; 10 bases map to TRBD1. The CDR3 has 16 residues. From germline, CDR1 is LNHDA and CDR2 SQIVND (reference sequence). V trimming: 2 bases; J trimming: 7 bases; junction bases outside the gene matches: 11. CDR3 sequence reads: CASSILAGDRGGEQYF. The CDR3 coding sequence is TGTGCCAGTAGTATACTAGCCGGGGACAGGGGAGGGGAGCAGTACTTC.

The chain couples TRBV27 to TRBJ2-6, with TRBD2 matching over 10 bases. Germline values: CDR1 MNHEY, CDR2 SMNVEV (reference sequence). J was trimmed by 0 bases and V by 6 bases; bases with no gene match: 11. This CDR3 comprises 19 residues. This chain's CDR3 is CASRGLAGDRNSGANVLTF. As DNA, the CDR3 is TGTGCCAGCAGGGGGCTAGCGGGAGACCGTAACTCTGGGGCCAACGTCCTGACTTTC. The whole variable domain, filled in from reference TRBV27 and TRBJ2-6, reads EAQVTQNPRYLITVTGKKLTVTCSQNMNHEYMSWYRQDPGLGLRQIYYSMNVEVTDKGDVPEGYKVSRKEKRNFPLILESPSPNQTSLYFCASRGLAGDRNSGANVLTFGAGSRLTVL.

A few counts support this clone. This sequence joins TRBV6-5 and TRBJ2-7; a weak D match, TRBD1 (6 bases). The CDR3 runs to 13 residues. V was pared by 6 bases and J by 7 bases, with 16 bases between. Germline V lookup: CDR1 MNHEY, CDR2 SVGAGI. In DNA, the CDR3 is TGTGCCAGCAGCCCGGACAGTCTAGGGGAGCAGTACTTC. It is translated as CASSPDSLGEQYF.

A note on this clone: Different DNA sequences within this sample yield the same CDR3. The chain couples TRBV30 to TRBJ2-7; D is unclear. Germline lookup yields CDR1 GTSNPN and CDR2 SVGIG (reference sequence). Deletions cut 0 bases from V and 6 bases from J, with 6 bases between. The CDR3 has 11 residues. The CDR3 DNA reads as TGTGCCTGGAGTGTAGGAGCCGAGCAGTACTTC. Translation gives CAWSVGAEQYF.

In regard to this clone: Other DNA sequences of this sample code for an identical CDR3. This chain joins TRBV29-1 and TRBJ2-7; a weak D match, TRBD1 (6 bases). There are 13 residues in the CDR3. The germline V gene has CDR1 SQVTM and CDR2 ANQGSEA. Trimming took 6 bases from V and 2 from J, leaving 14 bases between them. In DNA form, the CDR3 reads TGCAGCGTCCTGACAGGAGCAACCTACGAGCAGTACTTC. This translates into CSVLTGATYEQYF.

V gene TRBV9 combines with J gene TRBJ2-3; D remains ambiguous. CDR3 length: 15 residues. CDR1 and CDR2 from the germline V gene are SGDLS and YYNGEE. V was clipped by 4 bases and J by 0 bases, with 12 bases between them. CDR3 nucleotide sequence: TGTGCCAGCAGCCCCCATAGAACTAGCACAGATACGCAGTATTTT. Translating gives CASSPHRTSTDTQYF.

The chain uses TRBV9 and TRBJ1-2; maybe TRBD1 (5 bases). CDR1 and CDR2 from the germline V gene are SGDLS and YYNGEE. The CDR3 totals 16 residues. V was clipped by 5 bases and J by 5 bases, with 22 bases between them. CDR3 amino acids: CASSPSGVPDTYGYTF. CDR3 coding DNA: TGTGCCAGCAGTCCATCGGGGGTTCCCGACACATATGGCTACACCTTC.

The CDR3 nucleotides are TGCGCCAGCAGCCAAGATATGACTAGCCGTGACAATGAGCAGTTCTTC. Protein sequence: CASSQDMTSRDNEQFF. The chain has TRBV4-1 and TRBJ2-1; 7 bases agree with TRBD2. The CDR3 totals 16 residues. The junction had 7 bases not matched to a gene; V was cut back by 0 bases and J by 5 bases. Germline V CDR1 and CDR2: MGHRA, YSYEKL.

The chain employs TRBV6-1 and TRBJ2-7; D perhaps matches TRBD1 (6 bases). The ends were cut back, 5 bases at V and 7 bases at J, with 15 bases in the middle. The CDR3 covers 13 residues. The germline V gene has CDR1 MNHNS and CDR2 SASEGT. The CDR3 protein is CASSPGTPREQYF. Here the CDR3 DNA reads TGTGCCAGCAGTCCCGGGACACCGAGAGAGCAGTACTTC.

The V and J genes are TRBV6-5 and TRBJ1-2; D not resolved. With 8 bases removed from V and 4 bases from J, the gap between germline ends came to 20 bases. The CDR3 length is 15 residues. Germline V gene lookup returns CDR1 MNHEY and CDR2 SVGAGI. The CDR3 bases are TGTGCCAGCTATCACCCGGACGAATCCGTCTATGGCTACACCTTC. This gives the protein CASYHPDESVYGYTF.

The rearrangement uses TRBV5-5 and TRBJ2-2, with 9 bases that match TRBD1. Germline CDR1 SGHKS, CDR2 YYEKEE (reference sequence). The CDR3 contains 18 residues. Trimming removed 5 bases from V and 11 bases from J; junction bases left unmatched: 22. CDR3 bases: TGTGCCAGCAGTCTTCTCCCTCGACCGGGGACAGGGTTTGAAGAGCTGTTTTTT. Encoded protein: CASSLLPRPGTGFEELFF.

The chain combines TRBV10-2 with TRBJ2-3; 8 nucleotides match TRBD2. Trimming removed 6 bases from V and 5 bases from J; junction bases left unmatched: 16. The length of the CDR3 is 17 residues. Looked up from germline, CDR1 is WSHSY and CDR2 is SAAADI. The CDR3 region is CASRGAGGLRGVDTQYF. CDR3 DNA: TGCGCCAGCAGAGGCGCGGGAGGCCTACGAGGGGTAGATACGCAGTATTTT.

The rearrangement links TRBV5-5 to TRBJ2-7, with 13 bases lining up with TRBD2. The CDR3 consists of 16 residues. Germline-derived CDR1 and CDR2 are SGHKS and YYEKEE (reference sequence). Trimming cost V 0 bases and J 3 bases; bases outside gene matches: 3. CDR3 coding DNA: TGTGCCAGCAGCTTGGGGGGACTAGCGGGGAACTACGAGCAGTACTTC. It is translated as CASSLGGLAGNYEQYF.

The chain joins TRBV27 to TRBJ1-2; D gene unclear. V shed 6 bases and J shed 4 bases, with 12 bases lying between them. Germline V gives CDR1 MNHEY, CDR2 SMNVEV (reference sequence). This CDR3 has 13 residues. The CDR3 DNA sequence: TGTGCCAGCAGCCCCCCGGAGAGCTATGGCTACACCTTC. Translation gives CASSPPESYGYTF.